The 19 T cell receptor beta chains given below trace back to one sample, sequenced in a study of type 1 regulatory T cells. Each CDR3 protein is one row after TCRdb ran MiXCR on the reads. The sample lists under 30,000 distinct CDR3 sequences, less than 60% seen once, with around 4.9% in the top ten. These receptors' antigens are unknown. Input material: cultured T cells, either the whole culture or a sorted T cell fraction (not recorded which). The receptors stem from a human donor in good health.

This chain joins TRBV20-1 and TRBJ1-5; TRBD1 aligns across 10 bases. Germline trimming cut 1 base from V and 2 bases from J; bases unmatched to any gene: 2. The CDR3 is 15 residues long. Germline assignment: CDR1 DFQATT and CDR2 SNEGSKA (reference sequence). CDR3 region: CSARVGTGGNQPQHF. The CDR3 DNA reads TGCAGTGCTAGAGTCGGGACAGGGGGCAATCAGCCCCAGCATTTT.

This clonotype has just a few counts. V and J are TRBV20-1 and TRBJ2-1, with D possibly matching TRBD2 (6 bases). The CDR3 is made up of 15 amino acids. V lost 6 bases and J 4 bases, leaving 19 bases between the germline ends. From germline, CDR1 is DFQATT and CDR2 SNEGSKA (reference sequence). The CDR3 DNA is TGCAGTGCGCCGAAACCGGGACTTCCATACAATGAGCAGTTCTTC. Amino acid sequence: CSAPKPGLPYNEQFF.

A word on this clonotype: A much larger clone differs by one base, so this may be a read error. This rearrangement joins TRBV10-3 to TRBJ2-7; TRBD2 is a possible D gene (5 bases). Germline loops: CDR1 ENHRY, CDR2 SYGVKD. The length of the CDR3 is 13 residues. Trimming cost V 7 bases and J 1 base, with 11 bases left between them. In DNA, the CDR3 is TGTGCCATCAAAGGTGGCGGGTCCTACGAGCAGTACTTC. Residues: CAIKGGGSYEQYF.

This clonotype occurred many times. V usage is TRBV18 and J usage is TRBJ1-1; perhaps TRBD1 as D (5 bases). Between the trimmed V and J ends, which lost 5 bases and 1 base, there was a span of 8 bases. The CDR3 length is 13 residues. Per the germline V gene, CDR1 is KGHSH and CDR2 is LQKENI. CDR3 in amino acids: CASSRTPNTEAFF. CDR3 DNA sequence: TGTGCCAGCTCAAGGACACCGAACACTGAAGCTTTCTTT.

This clonotype is judged medium-sized. This chain uses TRBV2 with TRBJ1-2, with D unclear. Deletions cut 3 bases from V and 3 bases from J, with 8 bases between. The CDR3 sequence is 13 residues long. Germline V lookup: CDR1 SNHLY, CDR2 FYNNEI. The CDR3 DNA reads as TGTGCCAGCAGTGACCCACTGTACTATGGCTACACCTTC. Translation: CASSDPLYYGYTF.

This clonotype was detected only a few times. The rearrangement links TRBV20-1 to TRBJ1-1, with D possibly TRBD1 on 5 matching bases. This CDR3 has 14 amino acids. CDR1 DFQATT and CDR2 SNEGSKA come from the germline V gene (reference sequence). V lost 7 bases, J lost 4 bases, and 19 bases lay in between. The CDR3 protein is CSGAGQRASTEAFF. CDR3 sequence (DNA): TGCAGTGGCGCGGGGCAAAGGGCTAGCACTGAAGCTTTCTTT.

This clonotype rates as medium-sized. CDR3 in amino acids: CASSLPGGPNTEAFF. The CDR3 DNA follows: TGCGCCAGCAGCTTGCCAGGGGGACCCAACACTGAAGCTTTCTTT. V is TRBV5-1 and J is TRBJ1-1; 7 bases are shared with TRBD1. J lost 2 bases, V lost 1 base, and 5 bases had no gene match. CDR1 and CDR2 (germline): SGHRS, YFSETQ. CDR3 length equals 15 residues.

The chain recombines TRBV5-1 with TRBJ2-7, with D perhaps assigned TRBD1 or TRBD2 (6 bases each). From germline, CDR1 is SGHRS and CDR2 YFSETQ. V was clipped by 0 bases and J by 3 bases, with 13 bases between them. The CDR3 runs to 15 residues. Written as DNA, the CDR3 is TGCGCCAGCAGCTTGGCCGGGGGCTTCTTCTACGAGCAGTACTTC. It is translated as CASSLAGGFFYEQYF.

In this sample, this clonotype turned up many times. The V gene is TRBV7-2, the J gene TRBJ2-1; a possible D gene is TRBD2 (7 bases). Germline CDR1 SGHTA, CDR2 FQGNSA. The CDR3 runs 16 residues. The V gene lost 0 bases and the J gene lost 7 bases, with 16 bases spanning the gap. Here the CDR3 DNA reads TGTGCCAGCAGCTTAGCGATGGGGGGGGGGCAGAATGAGCAGTTCTTC. Its translation is CASSLAMGGGQNEQFF.

This chain uses TRBV3-1 with TRBJ2-1; D is perhaps TRBD2 (6 bases). The CDR3 runs to 14 residues. Per the germline V gene, CDR1 is LGHDT and CDR2 is YNNKEL (reference sequence). V lost 2 bases, J lost 4 bases, and 9 bases lay in between. CDR3 region: CASSQNSGYNEQFF. CDR3 sequence (DNA): TGTGCCAGCAGCCAAAATAGCGGTTACAATGAGCAGTTCTTC.

This chain joins TRBV9 and TRBJ2-1; TRBD1 agrees at 10 bases. CDR3 length equals 15 residues. Germline V gene data show CDR1 as SGDLS and CDR2 as YYNGEE. V lost 3 bases to trimming and J lost 1 base; unmatched junction nucleotides: 1. CDR3 amino acids: CASSAGQGSYNEQFF. CDR3 nucleotide sequence: TGTGCCAGCAGCGCGGGACAGGGGTCCTACAATGAGCAGTTCTTC. The whole variable domain, filled in from reference TRBV9 and TRBJ2-1, reads DSGVTQTPKHLITATGQRVTLRCSPRSGDLSVYWYQQSLDQGLQFLIQYYNGEERAKGNILERFSAQQFPDLHSELNLSSLELGDSALYFCASSAGQGSYNEQFFGPGTRLTVL.

J is TRBJ2-3 and V is TRBV6-1; possible D gene TRBD2, 6 bases. CDR3 length equals 15 residues. The germline CDR1 and CDR2 sequences are MNHNS and SASEGT. Deletions cut 6 bases from V and 6 bases from J, with 19 bases between. Here the CDR3 reads CASRPRPVGGDTQYF. CDR3 bases: TGTGCCAGCAGGCCTCGGCCCGTAGGAGGGGATACGCAGTATTTT.

This rearrangement joins TRBV4-1 to TRBJ2-5; the D gene is possibly TRBD2 (6 bases). Trimming stripped 2 bases from V and 5 bases from J, with 18 bases between. CDR1 MGHRA and CDR2 YSYEKL come from the germline V gene. The CDR3 spans 16 residues. The CDR3 protein is CASSQLGGASHETQYF. In DNA form, the CDR3 reads TGCGCCAGCAGCCAACTGGGCGGGGCCAGCCATGAGACCCAGTACTTC.

This chain joins TRBV2 and TRBJ2-1, with 10 bases lining up with TRBD1. The CDR3 has 15 residues. J was trimmed by 9 bases and V by 1 base; bases with no gene match: 6. CDR1 SNHLY and CDR2 FYNNEI come from the germline V gene. The CDR3 region is CASSEGQGALGEQFF. The CDR3 coding sequence is TGTGCCAGCAGTGAAGGACAGGGGGCGCTGGGTGAGCAGTTCTTC.

This clonotype was picked up a small number of times. The V and J genes are TRBV5-1 and TRBJ1-2, with D uncertain. In germline, CDR1 is SGHRS, CDR2 YFSETQ. Between the trimmed V and J ends, which lost 2 bases and 4 bases, there was a span of 9 bases. This CDR3 comprises 13 residues. CDR3 region: CASSFEGAYGYTF. CDR3 DNA sequence: TGCGCCAGCAGCTTTGAGGGAGCCTATGGCTACACCTTC.

CDR3 nucleotide sequence: TGTGCCATCAGTGAGTCTCGCCAGTTGACCGGGGAGCTGTTTTTT. Its translation: CAISESRQLTGELFF. This sequence joins TRBV10-3 and TRBJ2-2; D is uncertain. Germline V gives CDR1 ENHRY, CDR2 SYGVKD. Between the trimmed V and J ends, which lost 0 bases and 5 bases, there was a span of 10 bases. The CDR3 sequence is 15 residues long.

The chain joins TRBV2 to TRBJ1-1; a weak D match, TRBD1 (5 bases). V was trimmed by 7 bases and J by 1 base, leaving 13 bases between them. This CDR3 has 14 residues. The germline CDR1 and CDR2 sequences are SNHLY and FYNNEI. CDR3 nucleotide sequence: TGTGCCAGCAAGTCGACAGCCTCGAACACTGAAGCTTTCTTT. Translation gives CASKSTASNTEAFF.

The chain joins TRBV7-2 to TRBJ2-7; 9 nucleotides line up with TRBD1. The V segment lost 5 bases and the J segment 0 bases; nucleotides outside the gene matches: 8. Germline CDR1 reads SGHTA; CDR2 reads FQGNSA. This CDR3 is 16 amino acids long. The CDR3 is CASSPTRGQGSYEQYF. CDR3 sequence (DNA): TGTGCCAGCAGCCCTACACGGGGACAGGGCTCCTACGAGCAGTACTTC.

This clonotype was observed a few times. The chain uses TRBV11-3 and TRBJ2-1; D ambiguous. Trimming shortened V by 5 bases and J by 10 bases, and 18 bases separated the two germline ends. There are 14 residues in the CDR3. CDR1 is SGHNT and CDR2 is YENEEA in the germline V gene. CDR3 region: CASSVSAWSTEQFF. The CDR3 DNA reads as TGTGCCAGCAGCGTCAGCGCCTGGTCTACCGAGCAGTTCTTC.